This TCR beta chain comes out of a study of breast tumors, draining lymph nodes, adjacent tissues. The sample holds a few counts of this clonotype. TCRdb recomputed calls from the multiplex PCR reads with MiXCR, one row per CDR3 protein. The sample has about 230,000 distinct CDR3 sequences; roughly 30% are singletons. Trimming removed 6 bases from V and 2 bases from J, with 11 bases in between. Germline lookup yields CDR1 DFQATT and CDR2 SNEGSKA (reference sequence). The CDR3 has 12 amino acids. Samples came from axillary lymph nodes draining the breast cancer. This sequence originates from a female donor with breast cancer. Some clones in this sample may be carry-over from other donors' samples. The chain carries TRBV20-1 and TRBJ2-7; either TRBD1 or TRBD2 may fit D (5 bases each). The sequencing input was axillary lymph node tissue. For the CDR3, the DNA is TGCAGTGCCACGGGGCAACCCTACGAGCAGTACTTC. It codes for CSATGQPYEQYF.